Listed here are 27 T cell receptor beta chains from one sample, sequenced in a study of blood T cell repertoires in COVID-19 (dated by TCRdb to about 2020). The receptor library was made with the immunoSEQ multiplex PCR assay. As stored in TCRdb, this immuneACCESS dataset retains in-frame rearrangements with V and J assigned. A fraction of the clones does not appear; measured against another copy, unresolved V genes explain less than half of the discrepancy, and the remainder lacks a known reason. The sample yields about 270,000 clones; roughly 86% were counted once. The ten largest account for 8.5% to 9% of the sample. The sample comprised peripheral blood. Every receptor here comes from a man aged 35 to 55 with active or convalescent COVID-19.

J is TRBJ2-2 and V is TRBV9, with TRBD1 as a possible D gene (5 bases). The CDR3 runs to 17 residues. V dropped 0 bases and J dropped 2 bases, with 14 bases sitting between them. Germline V CDR1 and CDR2: SGDLS, YYNGEE. The CDR3 sequence: CASSVGGRTGNTGELFF. The DNA of the CDR3 is TGTGCCAGCAGCGTAGGGGGAAGAACAGGTAACACCGGGGAGCTGTTTTTT.

This chain links TRBV11-3 with TRBJ2-7; D possibly corresponds to TRBD1 (6 bases). From germline, CDR1 is SGHNT and CDR2 YENEEA. Trimming removed 6 bases at V and 3 bases at J, with 15 bases between. The CDR3 consists of 14 residues. DNA of the CDR3: TGTGCCAGCAGACCAGGGGAAGGAGGCTACGAGCAGTACTTC. This sequence encodes CASRPGEGGYEQYF.

This clone was counted a single time. The chain links TRBV20-1 to TRBJ2-5, with D possibly matching TRBD2 (5 bases). Germline CDR1 and CDR2: DFQATT and SNEGSKA (reference sequence). Trimming took 3 bases from V and 1 from J, leaving 12 bases between them. The CDR3 is made up of 14 amino acids. The CDR3 protein is CSASIGVAQETQYF. The CDR3 DNA reads as TGCAGTGCTAGTATCGGGGTCGCCCAAGAGACCCAGTACTTC.

J is TRBJ2-1 and V is TRBV14; D perhaps matches TRBD2 (7 bases). This CDR3 comprises 14 residues. The V gene lost 8 bases and the J gene lost 7 bases, with 18 bases spanning the gap. Germline loops: CDR1 SGHDN, CDR2 FVKESK. CDR3: CASGGGGRRNEQFF. The DNA for the CDR3 is TGTGCCAGCGGGGGCGGCGGGAGACGGAATGAGCAGTTCTTC.

The CDR3 sequence: CATSDSSAVFLPDTQYF. Written as DNA, the CDR3 is TGTGCCACCAGTGATTCGTCGGCGGTTTTCCTTCCAGATACGCAGTATTTT. The gene calls are TRBV24-1 and TRBJ2-3; the D is unclear. Trimming pared 2 bases from V and 4 bases from J, leaving 18 bases between. CDR1 and CDR2 from the germline V gene are KGHDR and SFDVKD. This CDR3 has 17 residues.

The CDR3 protein is CASSYSGLDTDTQYF. The CDR3 DNA reads TGTGCCAGCAGTTACTCGGGACTAGACACAGATACGCAGTATTTT. The chain combines TRBV6-5 with TRBJ2-3, with 8 positions matching TRBD2. The ends lost 0 bases at V and 2 bases at J; junction bases unmatched: 1. Germline V gene data show CDR1 as MNHEY and CDR2 as SVGAGI. The CDR3 length is 15 residues.

The V and J genes are TRBV7-8 and TRBJ2-6; TRBD1 matches 8 bases. The ends lost 6 bases at V and 0 bases at J; junction bases unmatched: 7. The CDR3 sequence is 17 residues long. Germline CDR1 and CDR2: SGHVS and FQNEAQ. CDR3 protein: CASRPGTGLSGANVLTF. The DNA of the CDR3 is TGTGCCAGCAGACCCGGGACAGGCCTCTCTGGGGCCAACGTCCTGACTTTC.

CDR3 residues: CASSLVPGESSGNTIYF. The CDR3 DNA sequence: TGTGCCAGCAGCTTAGTGCCAGGGGAAAGCTCTGGAAACACCATATATTTT. The chain uses TRBV5-5 and TRBJ1-3; TRBD1 might be the D (6 bases). CDR1 SGHKS and CDR2 YYEKEE come from the germline V gene (reference sequence). The V end lost 2 bases, the J end lost 0 bases, and 15 bases lay between the germline ends. The length of the CDR3 is 17 residues. Full variable domain (remainder filled in from reference TRBV5-5 and TRBJ1-3): DAGVTQSPTHLIKTRGQQVTLRCSPISGHKSVSWYQQVLGQGPQFIFQYYEKEERGRGNFPDRFSARQFPNYSSELNVNALLLGDSALYLCASSLVPGESSGNTIYFGEGSWLTVV.

The V call is TRBV7-9, the J call TRBJ1-1; possibly TRBD1 for D (5 bases). Trimming took off 4 bases at V and 7 bases at J, with 16 bases between the two ends. This CDR3 is built from 14 residues. CDR1 and CDR2 (germline): SEHNR, FQNEAQ (reference sequence). Here the CDR3 reads CASSSPRGSLEAFF. In nucleotides, the CDR3 is TGTGCCAGCAGCTCGCCGCGGGGGTCTCTTGAAGCTTTCTTT. Together with reference TRBV7-9 and TRBJ1-1, the CDR3 gives the full variable domain: DTGVSQNPRHKITKRGQNVTFRCDPISEHNRLYWYRQTLGQGPEFLTYFQNEAQLEKSRLLSDRFSAERPKGSFSTLEIQRTEQGDSAMYLCASSSPRGSLEAFFGQGTRLTVV.

The sample holds one count of this clone. The genes are TRBV11-2 and TRBJ2-1, with 9 bases that match TRBD2. In germline, CDR1 is SGHAT, CDR2 FQNNGV. The J segment lost 6 bases and the V segment lost 2 bases, leaving 14 bases of the junction unmatched. The length of the CDR3 is 18 residues. As DNA, the CDR3 is TGTGCCAGCAGCTTATTTACAGTAGTAGCGGGAGAGGGCAATGAGCAGTTCTTC. It codes for CASSLFTVVAGEGNEQFF. Full variable domain (rest looked up from reference TRBV11-2 and TRBJ2-1): EAGVAQSPRYKIIEKRQSVAFWCNPISGHATLYWYQQILGQGPKLLIQFQNNGVVDDSQLPKDRFSAERLKGVDSTLKIQPAKLEDSAVYLCASSLFTVVAGEGNEQFFGPGTRLTVL.

The V gene is TRBV27, the J gene TRBJ2-5, with a possible D match to TRBD2 (5 bases). CDR3 length: 15 amino acids. Trimming stripped 3 bases from V and 2 bases from J, with 13 bases between. Germline V gives CDR1 MNHEY, CDR2 SMNVEV (reference sequence). CDR3: CASSFVPPGQETQYF. CDR3 in DNA: TGTGCCAGCAGTTTCGTACCCCCGGGACAAGAGACCCAGTACTTC.

The chain recombines TRBV29-1 with TRBJ2-7, with 8 bases identical to TRBD2. Unmatched junction bases numbered 5, after V lost 4 bases and J lost 0 bases. The CDR3 covers 14 residues. The germline V gene has CDR1 SQVTM and CDR2 ANQGSEA. The CDR3 is CSVVLAESSYEQYF. In DNA, the CDR3 is TGCAGCGTTGTACTAGCGGAGAGCTCCTACGAGCAGTACTTC.

J is TRBJ1-2 and V is TRBV7-3, with 9 bases lining up with TRBD1. The junction had 13 bases not matched to a gene; V was cut back by 5 bases and J by 3 bases. CDR1 is SGHTA, CDR2 FQGTGA, per germline. The CDR3 is made up of 17 amino acids. The CDR3: CASSATGGASPHYGYTF. The CDR3 DNA reads as TGTGCCAGCAGCGCAACAGGGGGCGCTTCTCCACACTATGGCTACACCTTC.

V usage is TRBV2 and J usage is TRBJ2-1; 9 nucleotides align to TRBD2. CDR1 is SNHLY and CDR2 is FYNNEI in the germline V gene. The CDR3 extends over 16 amino acids. V was pared by 1 base and J by 2 bases, with 3 bases of the junction left unmatched. Here the CDR3 DNA reads TGTGCCAGCAGTGAAGTAGCGGGGGTCCCCTACAATGAGCAGTTCTTC. Encoded protein: CASSEVAGVPYNEQFF.

The genes are TRBV4-1 and TRBJ1-5; 8 bases align to TRBD1. The CDR3 covers 14 residues. V was clipped by 1 base and J by 4 bases; unmatched bases: 0. Germline values: CDR1 MGHRA, CDR2 YSYEKL. CDR3 sequence reads: CASSQGTGNQPQHF. The CDR3 DNA reads TGCGCCAGCAGCCAAGGGACAGGGAATCAGCCCCAGCATTTT.

This clone has just one count. The chain has TRBV7-9 and TRBJ2-3; 8 bases align to TRBD2. The V and J ends lost 2 bases and 0 bases, in that order; junction bases with no gene match: 4. Germline V gene lookup returns CDR1 SEHNR and CDR2 FQNEAQ (reference sequence). This CDR3 is 16 amino acids long. The CDR3 reads CASSLSSGGSTDTQYF. Written as DNA, the CDR3 is TGTGCCAGCAGCTTATCGAGCGGGGGTAGCACAGATACGCAGTATTTT.

This CDR3 reads CASSLQRGLLYEQYF. The CDR3 coding sequence is TGTGCCAGCAGCCTCCAGCGGGGACTCCTCTACGAGCAGTACTTC. The chain carries TRBV14 and TRBJ2-7; the match to TRBD2 covers 7 bases. Germline trimming cut 4 bases from V and 3 bases from J; bases unmatched to any gene: 9. Germline CDR1 SGHDN, CDR2 FVKESK. This CDR3 spans 15 amino acids.

The rearrangement links TRBV24-1 to TRBJ1-1, with TRBD1 as a possible D gene (5 bases). The germline V gene has CDR1 KGHDR and CDR2 SFDVKD. This CDR3 comprises 12 residues. The V gene lost 5 bases and the J gene lost 8 bases, with 11 bases spanning the gap. CDR3 sequence: CATSGTGSEAFF. The DNA for the CDR3 is TGTGCCACCAGTGGCACAGGATCCGAAGCTTTCTTT.

V usage is TRBV5-4 and J usage is TRBJ2-3, with D tentatively TRBD2 (6 bases). Germline assignment: CDR1 SGHNT and CDR2 YYREEE (reference sequence). This CDR3 comprises 15 residues. Trimming removed 4 bases from V and 6 bases from J, with 18 bases in between. The CDR3 DNA reads TGTGCCAGCAGCACCCGGAGGGACTTTGTGGATACGCAGTATTTT. Its protein is CASSTRRDFVDTQYF.

The rearrangement uses TRBV19 and TRBJ2-7; weak D call: TRBD1 (6 bases). V lost 8 bases and J 1 base, leaving 12 bases between the germline ends. The CDR3 extends over 13 amino acids. Germline values: CDR1 LNHDA, CDR2 SQIVND (reference sequence). The CDR3 protein is CASAQGPSYEQYF. The CDR3, as DNA: TGTGCCAGTGCCCAGGGGCCGTCCTACGAGCAGTACTTC.

This rearrangement joins TRBV9 to TRBJ2-1; D not certain. CDR3 length: 13 residues. The V gene lost 0 bases and the J gene lost 8 bases, with 9 bases spanning the gap. CDR1 and CDR2 (germline): SGDLS, YYNGEE. In DNA form, the CDR3 reads TGTGCCAGCAGCGTAGTACCGGTGGATGAGCAGTTCTTC. Amino acid sequence: CASSVVPVDEQFF.

The chain links TRBV13 to TRBJ1-1, with 12 positions matching TRBD1. CDR3 length equals 14 residues. The J segment lost 6 bases and the V segment lost 6 bases, leaving 5 bases of the junction unmatched. CDR1 and CDR2 from the germline V gene are PRHDT and FYEKMQ (reference sequence). CDR3 sequence reads: CASRSGQGAPEAFF. The DNA for the CDR3 is TGTGCCAGCAGGTCGGGACAGGGGGCCCCTGAAGCTTTCTTT.

This chain links TRBV5-1 with TRBJ2-3, with 7 bases identical to TRBD2. CDR1 is SGHRS and CDR2 is YFSETQ in the germline V gene. J lost 0 bases, V lost 4 bases, and 8 bases had no gene match. The CDR3 runs 16 residues. The CDR3 DNA is TGCGCCAGCAGCCCCGCAGGACTAGGAAGCACAGATACGCAGTATTTT. Protein product: CASSPAGLGSTDTQYF.

The CDR3 spells CASRGQGHNYGYTF. The CDR3 coding sequence is TGTGCCAGCAGGGGACAGGGGCATAACTATGGCTACACCTTC. This rearrangement joins TRBV28 to TRBJ1-2, with 10 bases that match TRBD1. Germline V gene data show CDR1 as MDHEN and CDR2 as SYDVKM. The CDR3 has 14 residues. The V gene end was trimmed by 6 bases and the J gene end by 1 base; junction bases not matched to a gene: 2.

The genes are TRBV20-1 and TRBJ2-7, with TRBD2 as a possible D gene (6 bases). Per the germline V gene, CDR1 is DFQATT and CDR2 is SNEGSKA (reference sequence). V gave up 1 base and J gave up 6 bases, with 7 bases separating them. CDR3 length equals 11 residues. This chain's CDR3 is CSARGGLEQYF. CDR3 sequence (DNA): TGCAGTGCTAGAGGGGGACTCGAGCAGTACTTC.

This rearrangement joins TRBV6-6 to TRBJ2-3; tentatively, D is TRBD2 (7 bases). CDR3 length: 16 residues. V dropped 5 bases and J dropped 0 bases, with 15 bases sitting between them. Germline V gene data show CDR1 as MNHNY and CDR2 as SVGAGI (reference sequence). The chain's CDR3 is CASSDFGGPSTDTQYF. CDR3 DNA sequence: TGTGCCAGCAGTGACTTCGGGGGGCCTAGCACAGATACGCAGTATTTT.

The rearrangement joins TRBV7-9 to TRBJ2-5; 7 bases map to TRBD2. This CDR3 contains 14 residues. The V gene end was trimmed by 3 bases and the J gene end by 4 bases; junction bases not matched to a gene: 5. In germline, CDR1 is SEHNR, CDR2 FQNEAQ (reference sequence). In DNA, the CDR3 is TGTGCCAGCAGCTTGGGAGCGGGAATAGAGACCCAGTACTTC. This translates into CASSLGAGIETQYF.